A selection of T cell receptor beta chains follows, all from one sample in a study of cytomegalovirus exposure and HLA in healthy donors. The data were produced by immunoSEQ multiplex PCR, yet TCRdb's version contains in-frame clones alone and is incomplete. The table has a few hundred thousand clones, approximately 86% seen once. The sample consisted of PBMCs. The receptors stem from a man aged 30-40 years in good health and CMV-seronegative. The CDR3 runs from the conserved cysteine through the conserved F or W. Each record gives: V gene, D gene, clone size, J gene, CDR3 protein, CDR3 DNA. A D gene is named only where the DNA matches it firmly. Clone size is shown for a subset of rows, as once, few, many or a class of expanded clone.

v_call: TRBV5-4; d_call: -; clone_size: -; j_call: TRBJ2-1; cdr3_aa: CASSLEFGTRQFF; cdr3_nt: TGTGCCAGCAGCTTGGAGTTTGGGACTCGGCAGTTCTTC
v_call: TRBV5-4; d_call: TRBD2; clone_size: -; j_call: TRBJ2-5; cdr3_aa: CASSQGLAGGRETQYF; cdr3_nt: TGTGCCAGCAGCCAGGGACTAGCGGGGGGAAGGGAGACCCAGTACTTC
v_call: TRBV18; d_call: TRBD1; clone_size: -; j_call: TRBJ1-5; cdr3_aa: CASSRTGPEGPQHF; cdr3_nt: TGTGCCAGCTCCCGGACAGGGCCCGAGGGGCCCCAGCATTTT
v_call: TRBV7-6; d_call: TRBD2; clone_size: -; j_call: TRBJ2-7; cdr3_aa: CASSLESVAGHPYEQYF; cdr3_nt: TGTGCCAGCAGCTTAGAGTCCGTAGCGGGGCACCCCTACGAGCAGTACTTC
v_call: TRBV11-2; d_call: TRBD2; clone_size: -; j_call: TRBJ2-1; cdr3_aa: CASSRGLAGYNEQFF; cdr3_nt: TGTGCCAGCAGTCGAGGACTAGCGGGGTACAATGAGCAGTTCTTC
v_call: TRBV6-4; d_call: TRBD1; clone_size: -; j_call: TRBJ1-1; cdr3_aa: CASRGTGYTEAFF; cdr3_nt: TGTGCCAGCAGGGGGACAGGTTACACTGAAGCTTTCTTT
v_call: TRBV7-2; d_call: -; clone_size: -; j_call: TRBJ1-2; cdr3_aa: CASSLAGRGINYGYTF; cdr3_nt: TGTGCCAGCAGCTTAGCCGGACGGGGGATAAACTATGGCTACACCTTC
v_call: TRBV29-1; d_call: -; clone_size: -; j_call: TRBJ2-1; cdr3_aa: CSVTREGEQFF; cdr3_nt: TGCAGCGTAACTAGAGAAGGTGAGCAGTTCTTC
v_call: TRBV6-1; d_call: -; clone_size: -; j_call: TRBJ2-7; cdr3_aa: CASRALTGEQYF; cdr3_nt: TGTGCCAGCAGAGCCCTTACGGGGGAGCAGTACTTC
v_call: TRBV9; d_call: -; clone_size: -; j_call: TRBJ1-5; cdr3_aa: CASSVDSTPNQPQHF; cdr3_nt: TGTGCCAGCAGCGTAGACTCCACCCCTAATCAGCCCCAGCATTTT
v_call: TRBV29-1; d_call: TRBD1; clone_size: once; j_call: TRBJ1-1; cdr3_aa: CSVATGGTEAFF; cdr3_nt: TGCAGCGTTGCGACAGGGGGCACTGAAGCTTTCTTT